This TCR beta chain is from a study of monozygotic twins with cystic fibrosis. The study, taken as a whole, reports: Monozygotic CF twins shared more identical nucleotide clonotypes than unrelated patients. Low clonality (median roughly 0.01) suggested a mostly naive repertoire.

The method was immunoSEQ multiplex PCR; TCRdb's version includes in-frame clones alone and lacks a portion of them. The top ten hold around 0.8% of the sample, which has more than 11,000 clones, 75% to 90% seen once. In regard to this clone: Its antigen remains unidentified.

Germline lookup yields CDR1 LNHDA and CDR2 SQIVND (reference sequence). V trimming: 3 bases; J trimming: 4 bases; junction bases outside the gene matches: 16. CDR3 length equals 19 residues. The gene calls are TRBV19 and TRBJ2-7, with 12 bases lining up with TRBD2. The clonotype was recovered from a boy aged 5 to 17 with cystic fibrosis. The specimen was blood. CDR3 in amino acids: CASSIRLAGGKMGLYEQYF. The CDR3 nucleotides are TGTGCCAGTAGTATCAGGCTAGCGGGAGGGAAAATGGGTCTGTACGAGCAGTACTTC. The variable domain in full, completed from reference TRBV19 and TRBJ2-7, reads DGGITQSPKYLFRKEGQNVTLSCEQNLNHDAMYWYRQDPGQGLRLIYYSQIVNDFQKGDIAEGYSVSREKKESFPLTVTSAQKNPTAFYLCASSIRLAGGKMGLYEQYFGPGTRLTVT.